This T cell receptor beta chain comes out of a study of blood T cell repertoires in COVID-19. Study context: Whether acute or convalescent, the COVID-19 samples came from the United States, Italy and Spain. The analysed material was cDNA or gDNA that came from T cells, B-cell-depleted T cells, or PBMCs.

The V end lost 0 bases, the J end lost 3 bases, and 15 bases lay between the germline ends. From germline, CDR1 is MGHRA and CDR2 YSYEKL. The CDR3 has 17 amino acids. Original data processing: Reference gene primers were amplified, and this amplification served to estimate nucleated cell counts. Profiled with immunoSEQ multiplex PCR; TCRdb holds only in-frame clones, not every one. The V and J calls and clone size come from that table; D and trimming were worked out from the DNA. The data contain some 670,000 clones, 85% to 90% of them seen just once; the ten biggest clones take up about 0.24%. The sample was peripheral blood. This TCR came from a woman under 30 with acute or convalescent COVID-19. The chain joins TRBV4-1 to TRBJ1-5; weak D call: TRBD1 (6 bases). The CDR3 DNA sequence: TGCGCCAGCAGCCAAGATACGGGGGGCAGGGTCAATCAGCCCCAGCATTTT. Translated, it gives CASSQDTGGRVNQPQHF.